The text below deals with one TCR beta chain. The CDR3 contains 19 residues. The V and J ends lost 1 base and 1 base, in that order; junction bases with no gene match: 9. Germline assignment: CDR1 SGHDT and CDR2 YYEEEE. Vbeta (60) and Jbeta (13) primers were used in the PCR. Here immunoSEQ multiplex PCR was the method, and the copy in TCRdb shows in-frame clones only, minus some. The repertoire has some 78,000 clones, roughly 80% of them found once; the top ten carry 32%. This entry is derived from a study of cytomegalovirus exposure and HLA in healthy donors. Whole-study context: In terms of ancestry, the Caucasian-associated cluster contained 80% to 90% of the approximately 380 genotyped donors.

The chain joins TRBV5-6 to TRBJ1-5; 12 nucleotides line up with TRBD1. Sequences were obtained from PBMCs. The sequence came from a man in his forties or fifties in good health and CMV-seropositive. In DNA form, the CDR3 reads TGTGCCAGCAGCTTGTTGGGACAGGGGGCCGGGGAGAGCAATCAGCCCCAGCATTTT. It translates to CASSLLGQGAGESNQPQHF.